Here is one TCR beta chain with its context. Its cognate antigen is unknown. This sample is part of a study of T cell responses to AZD1222 COVID-19 vaccine. Repertoires were generated with immunoSEQ multiplex PCR, while TCRdb's copy carries only in-frame clones and drops some. The table records roughly 160,000 clones, approximately 93% of them present only once. Study conclusions and caveats: Spike as a whole was targeted by vaccine-associated CD4 TCRs, dominant at 160-218 and 743-854. Only six AZD1222 recipients tested seropositive at baseline.

Here the sequenced sample was peripheral blood, taken on day 0 of AZD1222 vaccination. The TCR comes from an adult in good health.

The CDR3: CASSPLAGYQETQYF. CDR3 nucleotides: TGTGCCAGCTCACCACTAGCGGGGTATCAAGAGACCCAGTACTTC. J is TRBJ2-5 and V is TRBV18; 8 bases align to TRBD2. The CDR3 is 15 residues long. CDR1 KGHSH and CDR2 LQKENI come from the germline V gene. V lost 1 base, J lost 2 bases, and 3 bases stayed unmatched.